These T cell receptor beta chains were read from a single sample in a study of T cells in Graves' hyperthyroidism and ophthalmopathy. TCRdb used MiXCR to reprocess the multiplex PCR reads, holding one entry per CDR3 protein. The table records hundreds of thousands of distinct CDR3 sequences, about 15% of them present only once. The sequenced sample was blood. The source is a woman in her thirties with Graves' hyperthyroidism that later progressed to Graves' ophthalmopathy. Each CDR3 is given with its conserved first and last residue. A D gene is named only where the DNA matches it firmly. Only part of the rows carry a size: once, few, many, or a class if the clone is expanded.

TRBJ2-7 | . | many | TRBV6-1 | TGTGCCAGCAGGATGCATGGCTCCGGGACGATGACAGCCGAGCAGTACTTC | CASRMHGSGTMTAEQYF
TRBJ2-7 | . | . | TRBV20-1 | TGCAGTGCTAGAGATACGGAGGGTCGGTACGAGCAGTACTTC | CSARDTEGRYEQYF
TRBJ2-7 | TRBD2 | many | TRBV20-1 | TGCAGTGCCCCCGGACTAGCGGGAGGGTACGAGCAGTACTTC | CSAPGLAGGYEQYF
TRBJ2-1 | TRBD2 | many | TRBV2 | TGTGCCAGCAGACCTACGGGACTAGCGGACCTCTACAATGAGCAGTTCTTC | CASRPTGLADLYNEQFF
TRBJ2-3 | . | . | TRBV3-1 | TGTGCCAGCAGCCAAGCCTTACTGGCCGGGGGGCAGTATTTT | CASSQALLAGGQYF
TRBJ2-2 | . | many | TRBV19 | TGTGCCAGTAGTGAAGACGGCGAGACCGGGGAGCTGTTTTTT | CASSEDGETGELFF
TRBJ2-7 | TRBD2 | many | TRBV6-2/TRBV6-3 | TGTGCCAGCAGTTACGGGGGCCCAGCGGGAGCCCCCTCCTACGAGCAGTACTTC | CASSYGGPAGAPSYEQYF
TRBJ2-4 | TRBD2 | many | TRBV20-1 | TGCAGTGCTAGAACCCTACTAGCGGAGCTAGCCAAAAACATTCAGTACTTC | CSARTLLAELAKNIQYF
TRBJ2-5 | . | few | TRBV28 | TGTGCCAGCAGTTCGCGGTTGAGCAGGAGGGAAAGGGACGGGACCCAGTACTTC | CASSSRLSRRERDGTQYF
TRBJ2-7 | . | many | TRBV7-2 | TGTGCCAGCAGCCTAGGGACGGTCTCCTACGAGCAGTACTTC | CASSLGTVSYEQYF
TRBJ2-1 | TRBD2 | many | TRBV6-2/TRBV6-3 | TGTGCCAGCAGTACCCTAGGGACTAGCGGGAGTATCAATGAGCAGTTCTTC | CASSTLGTSGSINEQFF
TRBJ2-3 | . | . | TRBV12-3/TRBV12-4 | TGTGCCAGCAGTTCACAGTTGGCCGATACGCAGTATTTT | CASSSQLADTQYF
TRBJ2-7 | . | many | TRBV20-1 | TGCAGTGCTAGCCTCGAGGGGAGAGGGGAGCAGTACTTC | CSASLEGRGEQYF
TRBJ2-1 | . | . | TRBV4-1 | TGCGCCAGCAGCCAAGACCCAGCTGGCAATGAGCAGTTCTTC | CASSQDPAGNEQFF
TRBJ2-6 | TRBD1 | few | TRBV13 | TGTGCCAGCAGCTTAGTTCAGGGGGCGCGCCCGACTGGGGCCAACGTCCTGACTTTC | CASSLVQGARPTGANVLTF
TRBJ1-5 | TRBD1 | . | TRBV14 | TGTGCCAGCAGCCAAGGTTCAGGGGGCTCGGTTCAGCCCCAGCATTTT | CASSQGSGGSVQPQHF
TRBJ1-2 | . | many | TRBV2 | TGTGCCAGCAGTGTAGGGCAACAGAATGGCTACACCTTC | CASSVGQQNGYTF
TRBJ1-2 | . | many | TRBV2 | TGTGCCAGCACCGGGACAAATTATGGCTACACCTTC | CASTGTNYGYTF
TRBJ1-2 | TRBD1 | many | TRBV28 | TGTGCCAGCAGTTCCGGGACAGCGATTGGCTACACCTTC | CASSSGTAIGYTF
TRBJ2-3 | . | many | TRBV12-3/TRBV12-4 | TGTGCCAGCAGGGGGCCCCAGGGGCCACGGCTAGATACGCAGTATTTT | CASRGPQGPRLDTQYF
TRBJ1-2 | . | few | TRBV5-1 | TGCGCCAGCAGCTTGGGATCCCAGGGTGCCTATGGCTACACCTTC | CASSLGSQGAYGYTF
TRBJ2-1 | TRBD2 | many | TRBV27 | TGTGCCAGCAGAACCTTAGCGGGAAAAGGGAATGAGCAGTTCTTC | CASRTLAGKGNEQFF
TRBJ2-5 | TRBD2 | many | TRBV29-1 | TGCAGCGTTGGTCGACTAGCGGGTCAAGAGACCCAGTACTTC | CSVGRLAGQETQYF
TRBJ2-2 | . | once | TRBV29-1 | TGCAGCGGAGCTAGGAGGGACACCGGGGAGCTGTTTTTT | CSGARRDTGELFF
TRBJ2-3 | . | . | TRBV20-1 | TGCAGTGCTGTCCGGGGCACAGATACGCAGTATTTT | CSAVRGTDTQYF
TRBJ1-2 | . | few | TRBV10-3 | TGTGCCATCAGTGAGTCGACCCCCACAGGGAATGGCTACACCTTC | CAISESTPTGNGYTF
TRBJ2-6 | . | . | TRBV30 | TGTGCCTGGAGTGACTTATCTGGGGCCAACGTCCTGACTTTC | CAWSDLSGANVLTF
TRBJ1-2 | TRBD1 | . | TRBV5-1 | TGCGCCAGCAGCATGAGGGACAGGGATTATGGCTACACCTTC | CASSMRDRDYGYTF
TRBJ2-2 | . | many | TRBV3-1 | TGTGCCAGCAGCCGGGAGCCCCTAGCCCTGAACACCGGGGAGCTGTTTTTT | CASSREPLALNTGELFF
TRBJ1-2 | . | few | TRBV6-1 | TGTGCCAGCAGTACCCGCAGCAGCTCCTATGGCTACACCTTC | CASSTRSSSYGYTF
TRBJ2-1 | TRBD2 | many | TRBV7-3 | TGTGCCAGCAGCTTAGGCGGGAGTTGGGACAATGAGCAGTTCTTC | CASSLGGSWDNEQFF